This section outlines one TCR beta chain sequence together with its context. The same CDR3 can be traced to other DNA sequences in this sample. The data belong to a study of cytomegalovirus exposure and HLA in healthy donors. Germline V CDR1 and CDR2: SQVTM, ANQGSEA. This CDR3 has 11 residues. V lost 2 bases and J lost 7; bases outside the gene matches: 1. Primers for the PCR totalled 60 Vbeta and 13 Jbeta. Method: immunoSEQ multiplex PCR; TCRdb's copy keeps in-frame clones and lacks some. The table records around 100,000 clones, more than 75% of them present only once. This sequence joins TRBV29-1 and TRBJ1-2, with TRBD1 identical over 7 bases. This clonotype originated in a woman aged 18-30 years in good health and CMV-seropositive. The sample was PBMCs. The CDR3 here is CSVEQGGGYTF. The CDR3 coding sequence is TGCAGCGTTGAACAGGGGGGTGGCTACACCTTC.